The 26 T cell receptor beta chains presented below share a single source sample, sequenced in a study of blood T cell repertoires in COVID-19. The assay was immunoSEQ multiplex PCR, and TCRdb's table has in-frame clones only and misses some. The sample has more than 200,000 clones; approximately 80% are singletons. The source material was peripheral blood. Receptors were obtained from a woman of 80 years or more with acute or convalescent COVID-19.

This clone was counted once. The gene calls are TRBV5-5 and TRBJ1-2; 7 positions match TRBD1. The germline V gene encodes CDR1 SGHKS and CDR2 YYEKEE (reference sequence). The CDR3 is 15 amino acids. V gave up 4 bases and J gave up 7 bases; unmatched junction bases: 13. The CDR3 DNA reads as TGTGCCAGCAGCCTTTCCACAGGGGCGGACTTTGGCTACACCTTC. This translates into CASSLSTGADFGYTF.

This clone was counted once. This sequence joins TRBV4-3 and TRBJ2-3; 14 bases map to TRBD2. Losses at the gene ends were 0 bases for V and 1 base for J; bases not matched to a gene: 3. The CDR3 is 18 residues long. Germline V CDR1 and CDR2: LGHNA, YSLEER. This CDR3 is CASSQDEGLAGGTDTQYF. The DNA of the CDR3 is TGCGCCAGCAGCCAAGATGAGGGACTAGCGGGGGGCACAGATACGCAGTATTTT.

This chain uses TRBV7-3 with TRBJ2-1; TRBD2 aligns across 9 bases. Germline V lookup: CDR1 SGHTA, CDR2 FQGTGA. The length of the CDR3 is 17 residues. V dropped 0 bases and J dropped 5; count of bases not matched to a gene: 8. The DNA for the CDR3 is TGTGCCAGCAGCTTAACGATGGAGCGGGGGGCAAACAATGAGCAGTTCTTC. It specifies CASSLTMERGANNEQFF.

The chain joins TRBV5-1 to TRBJ2-2; 9 bases align to TRBD1. The CDR3 runs 14 residues. The germline V gene has CDR1 SGHRS and CDR2 YFSETQ. With V trimmed by 5 bases and J by 3 bases, 2 bases remained unmatched. In DNA form, the CDR3 reads TGCGCCAGCAGATGGACAGGGGACACCGGGGAGCTGTTTTTT. It yields the protein CASRWTGDTGELFF.

The rearrangement links TRBV5-4 to TRBJ2-7; D gene uncertain. The length of the CDR3 is 13 residues. V lost 4 bases and J lost 6, with 14 bases in between. Germline-derived CDR1 and CDR2 are SGHNT and YYREEE (reference sequence). The chain's CDR3 is CASSPQFGSEQYF. Here the CDR3 DNA reads TGTGCCAGCAGCCCCCAGTTTGGCTCCGAGCAGTACTTC. Together with reference TRBV5-4 and TRBJ2-7, the CDR3 gives the full variable domain: ETGVTQSPTHLIKTRGQQVTLRCSSQSGHNTVSWYQQALGQGPQFIFQYYREEENGRGNFPPRFSGLQFPNYSSELNVNALELDDSALYLCASSPQFGSEQYFGPGTRLTVT.

The chain couples TRBV6-4 to TRBJ2-7; possibly TRBD2 for D (6 bases). The CDR3 has 13 amino acids. Trimming cost V 2 bases and J 7 bases, with 12 bases left between them. The V gene's germline CDR1 is MRHNA and CDR2 SNTAGT. CDR3 DNA: TGTGCCAGCAGTGACGGGACCGGAGGGGAGCAGTACTTC. The encoded protein is CASSDGTGGEQYF.

The gene calls are TRBV20-1 and TRBJ2-5; TRBD2 aligns across 7 bases. V trimming: 3 bases; J trimming: 4 bases; junction bases outside the gene matches: 17. The germline gives CDR1 DFQATT, CDR2 SNEGSKA (reference sequence). The length of the CDR3 is 17 residues. This CDR3 is CSASSFDGGTFGETQYF. For the CDR3, the DNA is TGCAGTGCTAGTTCCTTCGACGGGGGGACTTTCGGAGAGACCCAGTACTTC.

This chain joins TRBV4-2 and TRBJ2-5, with a possible D match to TRBD1 (5 bases). The V end lost 0 bases, the J end lost 7 bases, and 15 bases lay between the germline ends. The germline V gene encodes CDR1 LGHNA and CDR2 YNFKEQ. This CDR3 is built from 15 residues. CDR3 loop: CASSQDGASLGTQYF. The DNA of the CDR3 is TGTGCCAGCAGCCAAGATGGGGCCAGCCTAGGGACCCAGTACTTC.

The chain joins TRBV19 to TRBJ2-3; a possible D gene is TRBD2 (5 bases). The V end lost 5 bases, the J end lost 2 bases, and 8 bases lay between the germline ends. From germline, CDR1 is LNHDA and CDR2 SQIVND (reference sequence). The CDR3 length is 13 residues. The CDR3 nucleotides read TGTGCCAGTAGTCCGAGGGACACAGATACGCAGTATTTT. Translated, it gives CASSPRDTDTQYF.

The chain uses TRBV30 and TRBJ2-4; 7 nucleotides align to TRBD1. After removal of 0 bases from V and 0 bases from J, the junction contained 2 bases not matched to a gene. From germline, CDR1 is GTSNPN and CDR2 SVGIG (reference sequence). The CDR3 is made up of 15 amino acids. The CDR3 loop reads CAWSVQGRAKNIQYF. CDR3 in DNA: TGTGCCTGGAGTGTACAGGGGCGAGCCAAAAACATTCAGTACTTC.

V usage is TRBV27 and J usage is TRBJ2-3; the match to TRBD2 covers 9 bases. The CDR3 extends over 15 amino acids. V shed 6 bases and J 7 bases; nucleotides not matched to a gene: 11. Germline CDR1 MNHEY, CDR2 SMNVEV (reference sequence). The CDR3 nucleotides read TGTGCCAGCAGCCCAAGAGCGGGAGGCGGGTATACGCAGTATTTT. Translation gives CASSPRAGGGYTQYF.

The table lists this clone with a few counts. CDR3 in amino acids: CASSESLSGGEKLFF. CDR3 coding DNA: TGTGCCAGCAGTGAAAGTTTGTCGGGGGGTGAAAAACTGTTTTTT. The rearrangement uses TRBV6-1 and TRBJ1-4; weak D call: TRBD1 (5 bases). The CDR3 sequence is 15 residues long. Germline V gives CDR1 MNHNS, CDR2 SASEGT. V lost 2 bases to trimming and J lost 7 bases, with 14 bases between them.

The chain is built from TRBV6-5 and TRBJ1-3; D remains ambiguous. The CDR3 covers 15 residues. CDR1 and CDR2 from the germline V gene are MNHEY and SVGAGI. V was shortened by 6 bases and J by 0 bases, with 12 bases between the two germline ends. For the CDR3, the DNA is TGTGCCAGCAGGGCCGGGATCCCCTCTGGAAACACCATATATTTT. Its protein is CASRAGIPSGNTIYF.

The genes are TRBV2 and TRBJ1-5; possible D gene TRBD1, 6 bases. Germline loops: CDR1 SNHLY, CDR2 FYNNEI. V lost 2 bases and J 7 bases, leaving 15 bases between the germline ends. The CDR3 spans 15 residues. The CDR3, as DNA: TGTGCCAGCAGTGAACGGGCGGGGGGCCGCCAGCCCCAGCATTTT. Translated, it gives CASSERAGGRQPQHF.

The genes are TRBV7-9 and TRBJ2-3; 15 bases are a match to TRBD2. Germline trimming cut 4 bases from V and 6 bases from J; bases unmatched to any gene: 5. Germline V lookup: CDR1 SEHNR, CDR2 FQNEAQ (reference sequence). This CDR3 comprises 16 residues. The CDR3 coding sequence is TGTGCCAGCAGCTCCCAAGGACTAGCGGGGGGGGATACGCAGTATTTT. Amino acid sequence: CASSSQGLAGGDTQYF.

This rearrangement joins TRBV27 to TRBJ1-2; D is perhaps TRBD1 (5 bases). V was shortened by 4 bases and J by 7 bases, with 10 bases between the two germline ends. The CDR3 is 12 amino acids. Per germline, CDR1 MNHEY and CDR2 SMNVEV (reference sequence). As DNA, the CDR3 is TGTGCCAGCAGTTCGACTAGGGGTGGCTACACCTTC. This codes for CASSSTRGGYTF.

The CDR3 DNA reads TGTGCCAGCAGTGAGACGCGGGGGGCGCGATCTGAAGCTTTCTTT. Protein sequence: CASSETRGARSEAFF. The chain carries TRBV6-1 and TRBJ1-1, with D possibly TRBD1 on 6 matching bases. There are 15 residues in the CDR3. Per the germline V gene, CDR1 is MNHNS and CDR2 is SASEGT. The V end was cut by 3 bases, the J end by 6 bases, with 17 bases between.

The genes are TRBV29-1 and TRBJ2-5; D is unresolved. Deletions cut 3 bases from V and 4 bases from J, with 9 bases between. CDR3 length equals 12 residues. Germline CDR1 reads SQVTM; CDR2 reads ANQGSEA. The CDR3 loop is CSVDNNGETQYF. CDR3 nucleotides: TGCAGCGTTGATAACAATGGAGAGACCCAGTACTTC.

The chain couples TRBV30 to TRBJ1-4; 7 bases map to TRBD1. Germline-derived CDR1 and CDR2 are GTSNPN and SVGIG (reference sequence). Unmatched junction bases numbered 5, after V lost 0 bases and J lost 4 bases. The CDR3 has 15 residues. The CDR3 DNA is TGTGCCTGGAGTGTCTCGGGACAGATTAATGAAAAACTGTTTTTT. Translated, it gives CAWSVSGQINEKLFF.

This chain connects TRBV19 to TRBJ2-2; TRBD2 is a possible D gene (6 bases). V dropped 3 bases and J dropped 5 bases, with 13 bases sitting between them. Per germline, CDR1 LNHDA and CDR2 SQIVND (reference sequence). This CDR3 region has 15 residues. CDR3 protein: CASSIPGRGTGELFF. CDR3 bases: TGTGCCAGTAGTATCCCCGGGAGAGGTACCGGGGAGCTGTTTTTT. The whole variable domain, remainder taken from reference TRBV19 and TRBJ2-2, is DGGITQSPKYLFRKEGQNVTLSCEQNLNHDAMYWYRQDPGQGLRLIYYSQIVNDFQKGDIAEGYSVSREKKESFPLTVTSAQKNPTAFYLCASSIPGRGTGELFFGEGSRLTVL.

The CDR3 nucleotides are TGCGCCCCACAGGCCCGTGCCGGAGGAAACACCATATATTTT. Translation: CAPQARAGGNTIYF. The gene calls are TRBV10-1 and TRBJ1-3; maybe TRBD1 (5 bases). Germline CDR1 and CDR2: WNHNN and SYGVQD (reference sequence). V was clipped by 11 bases and J by 4 bases, with 18 bases between them. This CDR3 is 14 amino acids long.

The CDR3 sequence: CASSIRSFRGSSTDTQYF. The CDR3 bases are TGTGCCAGCAGCATAAGATCCTTCAGGGGCTCGAGCACAGATACGCAGTATTTT. The chain joins TRBV5-5 to TRBJ2-3; possible D gene TRBD1, 6 bases. Looked up from germline, CDR1 is SGHKS and CDR2 is YYEKEE (reference sequence). Trimming pared 4 bases from V and 0 bases from J, leaving 21 bases between. The CDR3 runs to 18 residues. The whole variable domain, remainder taken from reference TRBV5-5 and TRBJ2-3, is DAGVTQSPTHLIKTRGQQVTLRCSPISGHKSVSWYQQVLGQGPQFIFQYYEKEERGRGNFPDRFSARQFPNYSSELNVNALLLGDSALYLCASSIRSFRGSSTDTQYFGPGTRLTVL.

The V call is TRBV28, the J call TRBJ2-5; 8 nucleotides align to TRBD2. CDR1 and CDR2 (germline): MDHEN, SYDVKM. The CDR3 is 12 residues long. The ends lost 6 bases at V and 4 bases at J; junction bases unmatched: 1. In DNA form, the CDR3 reads TGTGCCAGCAGGCTAGCGGGAGAGACCCAGTACTTC. Translation gives CASRLAGETQYF.

The V and J genes are TRBV11-2 and TRBJ2-5; 10 bases line up with TRBD2. This CDR3 has 15 residues. Germline V lookup: CDR1 SGHAT, CDR2 FQNNGV. After removal of 5 bases from V and 5 bases from J, the junction contained 8 bases not matched to a gene. CDR3 sequence: CASSIRLAGGETQYF. CDR3 bases: TGTGCCAGCAGCATCCGACTAGCGGGCGGGGAGACCCAGTACTTC.

The chain carries TRBV6-6 and TRBJ1-1; 10 bases align to TRBD1. V was clipped by 2 bases and J by 5 bases; unmatched bases: 5. The CDR3 runs to 15 residues. In germline, CDR1 is MNHNY, CDR2 SVGAGI (reference sequence). CDR3 nucleotide sequence: TGTGCCAGCAGTTACACTTGGGACAGGGGAACTGAAGCTTTCTTT. It specifies CASSYTWDRGTEAFF.

The chain is built from TRBV6-5 and TRBJ2-5, with a weak D call TRBD2 (5 bases). CDR3 length: 14 amino acids. V shed 4 bases and J shed 5 bases, with 14 bases lying between them. The germline V gene has CDR1 MNHEY and CDR2 SVGAGI. The DNA for the CDR3 is TGTGCCAGCAGTTCCCCGCGGTCGGGGGAGACCCAGTACTTC. Protein product: CASSSPRSGETQYF.